This is a list of T cell receptor beta chains from one sample in a study of T cells after yellow fever vaccination. MiXCR was run by TCRdb on the 5' RACE reads, yielding one entry per CDR3 protein. The sample records 300,000 to 350,000 distinct CDR3 sequences, over 3.5% being singletons. The material sequenced was PBMCs, taken 15 days after the yellow fever booster vaccination. These receptors originate from a man aged 18 to 29 who received the YFV17D yellow fever vaccine. Each CDR3 is given with its conserved first and last residue. D genes are given only for firm matches.

j_call: TRBJ2-1; d_call: TRBD1; v_call: TRBV29-1; cdr3_aa: CSVKTGTGMRNEQFF
j_call: TRBJ2-2; d_call: .; v_call: TRBV5-1; cdr3_aa: CASSLGRIPNTGELFF
j_call: TRBJ2-7; d_call: TRBD2; v_call: TRBV12-3/TRBV12-4; cdr3_aa: CASSLDGSGGTYEQYF
j_call: TRBJ2-5; d_call: TRBD2; v_call: TRBV7-2; cdr3_aa: CASSLIAGGRETQYF
j_call: TRBJ1-6; d_call: .; v_call: TRBV7-9; cdr3_aa: CASSPMGYFPLHF
j_call: TRBJ1-2; d_call: .; v_call: TRBV5-1; cdr3_aa: CASSPSPLKGDGYTF
j_call: TRBJ2-7; d_call: .; v_call: TRBV12-5; cdr3_aa: CASGFGASSSYEQYF
j_call: TRBJ1-4; d_call: .; v_call: TRBV4-1; cdr3_aa: CASSRGITEKLFF
j_call: TRBJ2-7; d_call: .; v_call: TRBV28; cdr3_aa: CASRTRTRTYEQYF
j_call: TRBJ2-7; d_call: TRBD2; v_call: TRBV4-3; cdr3_aa: CASSQDLAGGSYEQYF
j_call: TRBJ2-2; d_call: TRBD2; v_call: TRBV12-3/TRBV12-4; cdr3_aa: CASSWTSGGTGELFF
j_call: TRBJ1-4; d_call: .; v_call: TRBV15; cdr3_aa: CATSRDRTEKLFF
j_call: TRBJ2-3; d_call: TRBD2; v_call: TRBV6-2/TRBV6-3; cdr3_aa: CASRDGTSGGKYTQYF
j_call: TRBJ2-1; d_call: TRBD2; v_call: TRBV4-3; cdr3_aa: CASSQNFRDYSYNEQFF
j_call: TRBJ2-2; d_call: .; v_call: TRBV29-1; cdr3_aa: CSVVGGGSGELFF
j_call: TRBJ1-1; d_call: .; v_call: TRBV6-5; cdr3_aa: CASSYYENTEAFF
j_call: TRBJ2-7; d_call: TRBD2; v_call: TRBV7-9; cdr3_aa: CASSLVASGATYEQYF
j_call: TRBJ2-3; d_call: .; v_call: TRBV5-6; cdr3_aa: CASSLEAGRGTQYF
j_call: TRBJ2-5; d_call: TRBD2; v_call: TRBV5-1; cdr3_aa: CASSLGTSGALGETQYF
j_call: TRBJ2-7; d_call: .; v_call: TRBV12-5; cdr3_aa: CASGSSNYEQYF
j_call: TRBJ1-4; d_call: .; v_call: TRBV24-1; cdr3_aa: CATSDPSYEKLFF
j_call: TRBJ2-3; d_call: TRBD1; v_call: TRBV7-2; cdr3_aa: CASSWTGGADTQYF
j_call: TRBJ2-1; d_call: .; v_call: TRBV7-9; cdr3_aa: CASSLAHNSAENGFF
j_call: TRBJ2-1; d_call: TRBD2; v_call: TRBV9; cdr3_aa: CASSGVAGGSNEQFF
j_call: TRBJ1-6; d_call: .; v_call: TRBV7-2; cdr3_aa: CASSNGLGSPLHF
j_call: TRBJ2-7; d_call: TRBD1; v_call: TRBV7-2; cdr3_aa: CASSLVGGGTGGEQYF